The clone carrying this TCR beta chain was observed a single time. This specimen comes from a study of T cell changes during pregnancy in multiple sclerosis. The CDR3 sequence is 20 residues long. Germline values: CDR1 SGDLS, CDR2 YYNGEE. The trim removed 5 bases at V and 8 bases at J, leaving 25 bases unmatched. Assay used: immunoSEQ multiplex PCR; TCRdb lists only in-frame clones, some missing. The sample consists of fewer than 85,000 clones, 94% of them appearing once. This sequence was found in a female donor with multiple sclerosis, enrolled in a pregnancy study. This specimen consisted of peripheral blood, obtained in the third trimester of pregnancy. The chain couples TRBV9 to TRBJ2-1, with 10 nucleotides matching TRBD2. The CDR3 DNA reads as TGTGCCAGCAGTGCTCGTTCCTCAGGGGGTCTTAGCGGGGGGATCGATGAGCAGTTCTTC. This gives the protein CASSARSSGGLSGGIDEQFF.